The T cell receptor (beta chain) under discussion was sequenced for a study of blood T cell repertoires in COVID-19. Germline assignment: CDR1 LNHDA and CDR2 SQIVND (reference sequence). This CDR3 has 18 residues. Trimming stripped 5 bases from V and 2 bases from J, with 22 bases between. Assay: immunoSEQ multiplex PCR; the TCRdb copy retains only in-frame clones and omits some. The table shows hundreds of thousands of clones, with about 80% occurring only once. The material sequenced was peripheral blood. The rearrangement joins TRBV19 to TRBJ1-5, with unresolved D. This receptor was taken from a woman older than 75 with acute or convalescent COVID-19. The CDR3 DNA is TGTGCCAGTAGTCCCAATACCCGGGGAGGTGTAGGCAATCAGCCCCAGCATTTT. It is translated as CASSPNTRGGVGNQPQHF.